This T cell receptor beta chain is drawn from a study of beta chain features in type 1 diabetes. Findings and caveats of the study: In all four CD4+ subsets, TCRB CDR3 length was significantly, moderately reduced in type 1 diabetes. PCR might favor shorter templates, but any such skew would affect patients and controls equally.

Germline trimming cut 4 bases from V and 6 bases from J; bases unmatched to any gene: 9. CDR3 length: 14 amino acids. The germline gives CDR1 SQVTM, CDR2 ANQGSEA. Since all of the isolated RNA was reverse transcribed, expressed TCRB transcripts were what got sequenced. Produced via immunoSEQ multiplex PCR; TCRdb's table is partial and in-frame only. The sample contains around 70,000 clones, more than 45% of which appear only once. Via CD45RO/CCR7/CD25/CD127/CD95/CD27, cells of the CD4+ naive, central memory, regulatory and stem cell-like memory subsets were sorted. The table lists this clone with a few counts. Its specificity is unknown.

The chain uses TRBV29-1 and TRBJ2-1; 7 bases agree with TRBD1. The sequenced sample consisted of central memory CD4+ T cells from blood. The TCR sequence derives from a man aged 25-45 years with type 1 diabetes. The CDR3 DNA is TGCAGCGTTGGCCGGACAGGAACTCGCAATGAGCAGTTCTTC. Amino acids: CSVGRTGTRNEQFF.